A single T cell receptor beta chain is shown here with its context. The antigen remains unidentified. The record originates from a study of OX40 agonist ivuxolimab in advanced cancers. About the study: Dose-escalation patients suffered from hepatocellular carcinoma, melanoma, renal cell or head and neck cancer. Partial responses were recorded for three patients, including one with hepatocellular carcinoma and two with cutaneous melanoma.

Study outcomes and limitations: CD4+ and CD8+ T cells in blood underwent clonal expansion by week 6 at 0.1 to 3.0 mg/kg. Normalized T-cell clonal expansion was also low in some nonresponders.

Profiled with immunoSEQ multiplex PCR; TCRdb holds only in-frame clones, not every one. Of roughly 45,000 clones in the sample, about 93% were seen once. Germline CDR1 reads SEHNR; CDR2 reads FQNEAQ (reference sequence). This CDR3 has 15 residues. Trimming removed 4 bases from V and 3 bases from J, with 15 bases in between. J is TRBJ1-1 and V is TRBV7-9; no clear D. The sequence derives from an adult with an advanced solid tumor such as melanoma, head and neck, liver or kidney cancer. This specimen was CD4+ or CD8+ T cells sorted from blood, taken in a trial of the OX40 agonist ivuxolimab. CDR3 sequence (DNA): TGTGCCAGCAGCTCGCGCACCGACGGGGACACTGAAGCTTTCTTT. This gives the protein CASSSRTDGDTEAFF.